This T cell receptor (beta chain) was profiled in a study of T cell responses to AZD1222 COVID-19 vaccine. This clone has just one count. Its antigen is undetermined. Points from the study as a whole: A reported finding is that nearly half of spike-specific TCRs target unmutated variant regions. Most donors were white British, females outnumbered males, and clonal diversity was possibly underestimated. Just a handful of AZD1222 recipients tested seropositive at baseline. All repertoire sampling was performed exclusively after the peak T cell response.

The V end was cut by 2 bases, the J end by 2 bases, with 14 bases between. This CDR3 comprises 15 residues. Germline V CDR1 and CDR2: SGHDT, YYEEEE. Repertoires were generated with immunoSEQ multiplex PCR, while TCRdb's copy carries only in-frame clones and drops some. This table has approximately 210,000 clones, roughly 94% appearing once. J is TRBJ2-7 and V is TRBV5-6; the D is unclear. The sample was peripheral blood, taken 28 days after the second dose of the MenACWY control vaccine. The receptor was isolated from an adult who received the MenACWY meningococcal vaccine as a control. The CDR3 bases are TGTGCCAGCAGCTTACAACCCGGGTCTACCTACGAGCAGTACTTC. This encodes CASSLQPGSTYEQYF.